Listed here are 14 T cell receptor beta chains from one sample, sequenced in a study of T cells in Graves' hyperthyroidism and ophthalmopathy. It was RNA transcripts that yielded the amplified TCR beta CDR3 regions. HTBI primers were used for first-round RT-PCR of the TCR CDR3. MiXCR, run by TCRdb on the multiplex PCR reads, gives a single entry per CDR3 protein. The profile shows 300,000 to 350,000 distinct CDR3 sequences, 11% to 15% of them singletons. Input material: blood. The receptor source for this set is a woman in her twenties or thirties with Graves' hyperthyroidism.

This sequence joins TRBV9 and TRBJ2-5, with D tentatively TRBD1 or TRBD2 (5 bases each). The germline gives CDR1 SGDLS, CDR2 YYNGEE. V lost 1 base and J lost 4, with 20 bases in between. The CDR3 has 17 residues. The CDR3 reads CASSVLGSLSGGETQYF. The DNA for the CDR3 is TGTGCCAGCAGCGTATTGGGCTCCTTAAGTGGGGGAGAGACCCAGTACTTC.

This clonotype has at least ten counts. This chain links TRBV12-3 or TRBV12-4 with TRBJ1-2; D perhaps matches TRBD1 (6 bases). The CDR3 runs to 19 residues. V was clipped by 7 bases and J by 0 bases, with 27 bases between them. CDR3 protein: CASNTRGGAGTRANYGYTF. DNA of the CDR3: TGTGCCAGCAATACCCGTGGAGGGGCCGGGACACGAGCTAACTATGGCTACACCTTC.

This clonotype showed up many times. This chain connects TRBV28 to TRBJ2-5, with TRBD1 as a possible D gene (5 bases). Germline CDR1 reads MDHEN; CDR2 reads SYDVKM. Trimming cost V 6 bases and J 4 bases, with 18 bases left between them. The CDR3 contains 15 residues. The DNA for the CDR3 is TGTGCCAGCAGACGACCGGACATCGTCGTAGAGACCCAGTACTTC. It translates to CASRRPDIVVETQYF.

This clonotype was seen many times. V is TRBV20-1 and J is TRBJ1-1; D ambiguous. The germline gives CDR1 DFQATT, CDR2 SNEGSKA (reference sequence). V lost 7 bases to trimming and J lost 2 bases, with 17 bases between them. The CDR3 has 14 residues. CDR3 sequence reads: CSGFPPIYNTEAFF. The CDR3 DNA reads as TGCAGTGGCTTCCCGCCGATTTACAACACTGAAGCTTTCTTT.

This clonotype was picked up a small number of times. The J gene is TRBJ1-3, the V gene TRBV11-2; TRBD1 matches at 7 bases. Germline lookup yields CDR1 SGHAT and CDR2 FQNNGV. The CDR3 is 15 amino acids. J lost 4 bases, V lost 6 bases, and 9 bases had no gene match. Written as DNA, the CDR3 is TGTGCCAGCAGTGAAACCGGGACAGAGGGAAACACCATATATTTT. Protein sequence: CASSETGTEGNTIYF.

At least ten counts were recorded for this clonotype. The V call is TRBV20-1, the J call TRBJ2-1, with D maybe TRBD2 (5 bases). Germline V gene lookup returns CDR1 DFQATT and CDR2 SNEGSKA (reference sequence). This CDR3 region has 16 residues. Trimming removed 5 bases at V and 5 bases at J, with 22 bases between. The CDR3 DNA sequence: TGCAGTGCTCGTCCATTTCCCCGACTACCCGACAATGAGCAGTTCTTC. Amino acid sequence: CSARPFPRLPDNEQFF.

The sample holds a few counts of this clonotype. V is TRBV2 and J is TRBJ1-1, with 7 bases fitting TRBD1. With V trimmed by 3 bases and J by 5 bases, 6 bases remained unmatched. Germline values: CDR1 SNHLY, CDR2 FYNNEI. The CDR3 sequence is 14 residues long. The CDR3: CASSDDRVKTEAFF. In DNA, the CDR3 is TGTGCCAGCAGTGACGACAGGGTAAAAACTGAAGCTTTCTTT.

This clonotype was seen many times. The chain has TRBV28 and TRBJ2-7; D remains unclear. The V and J ends lost 7 bases and 5 bases respectively, with 9 bases between them. CDR1 and CDR2 from the germline V gene are MDHEN and SYDVKM. CDR3 size: 11 residues. CDR3 coding DNA: TGTGCCAGCACTTCCGGCCACGAGCAGTACTTC. Protein product: CASTSGHEQYF.

This clonotype was counted ten times or more. The genes are TRBV4-2 and TRBJ2-3; 7 bases fit TRBD1. This CDR3 comprises 12 residues. V shed 11 bases, J shed 5 bases, and the junction held 7 bases outside the gene matches. Germline V gene lookup returns CDR1 LGHNA and CDR2 YNFKEQ. The CDR3 here is CAGQEPGDTQYF. The DNA of the CDR3 is TGTGCCGGACAGGAACCCGGAGATACGCAGTATTTT.

This clonotype came up many times. The chain is built from TRBV20-1 and TRBJ1-2; TRBD1 matches 10 bases. There are 13 residues in the CDR3. Germline lookup yields CDR1 DFQATT and CDR2 SNEGSKA (reference sequence). The trim removed 6 bases at V and 6 bases at J, leaving 7 bases unmatched. The CDR3 spells CSARDRGADGYTF. The DNA of the CDR3 is TGCAGTGCGAGGGACAGGGGAGCTGATGGCTACACCTTC.

There are a few counts of this clonotype. The chain's CDR3 is CSANGQENYGYTF. The DNA of the CDR3 is TGCAGTGCTAATGGACAGGAGAACTATGGCTACACCTTC. The chain has TRBV20-1 and TRBJ1-2; 7 bases agree with TRBD1. J lost 2 bases, V lost 4 bases, and 4 bases had no gene match. This CDR3 has 13 residues. The V gene's germline CDR1 is DFQATT and CDR2 SNEGSKA (reference sequence).

Comments on this clonotype: A read error may be the cause here, since a much bigger clone is one base away. CDR3 protein: CASRRSQGGGEQYF. The CDR3 coding sequence is TGTGCCAGCAGGCGCAGTCAGGGAGGAGGCGAGCAGTACTTC. The chain has TRBV3-1 and TRBJ2-7; D possibly corresponds to TRBD2 (6 bases). Trimming left V 6 bases short and J 6 bases short, with 18 bases between. Germline V CDR1 and CDR2: LGHDT, YNNKEL (reference sequence). This CDR3 has 14 amino acids.

Comment on this clonotype: One end of the junction does not line up with germline, which may come from a read error. The V gene is TRBV19, the J gene TRBJ1-2, with unresolved D. CDR1 and CDR2 from the germline V gene are LNHDA and SQIVND (reference sequence). The length of the CDR3 is 10 residues. The CDR3 nucleotides read TGTGCCAGAGGGATCTATGGCTACGCCTTC. It specifies CARGIYGYAF.

This clonotype was seen at least ten times. The chain couples TRBV11-2 to TRBJ2-7; TRBD1 agrees at 9 bases. The length of the CDR3 is 15 residues. Per the germline V gene, CDR1 is SGHAT and CDR2 is FQNNGV. V dropped 3 bases and J dropped 3; count of bases not matched to a gene: 6. CDR3 sequence reads: CASSFIDRGNYEQYF. In nucleotides, the CDR3 is TGTGCCAGCAGCTTTATAGACAGGGGGAACTACGAGCAGTACTTC.